A selection of T cell receptor beta chains follows, all from one sample in a study of blood T cell repertoires in COVID-19. Measured with immunoSEQ multiplex PCR; TCRdb has only the in-frame clones, and not every one. The table records over 100,000 clones, about four fifths of them present only once. The source material was peripheral blood. The receptors stem from a man in his sixties with active or convalescent COVID-19. Both conserved end residues are part of each CDR3. D genes are given only for firm matches. Clone size is shown for a subset of rows, as once, few, many or a class of expanded clone.

clone size: .; J gene: TRBJ1-2; D gene: .; V gene: TRBV28; CDR3 DNA: TGTGCCAGCAACTCTGACAGGTTCGGTGGCTACACCTTC; CDR3 protein: CASNSDRFGGYTF
clone size: .; J gene: TRBJ2-7; D gene: .; V gene: TRBV5-1; CDR3 DNA: TGCGCCAGCAGCCGGGACAATTCCTACGAGCAGTACTTC; CDR3 protein: CASSRDNSYEQYF
clone size: .; J gene: TRBJ1-5; D gene: .; V gene: TRBV24-1; CDR3 DNA: TGTGCCACCAGTGGGAGGTGGGATCAGCCCCAGCATTTT; CDR3 protein: CATSGRWDQPQHF
clone size: .; J gene: TRBJ1-4; D gene: .; V gene: TRBV5-1; CDR3 DNA: TGCGCCAGCAGCCCCGGGAGAGGCCATTATGAAAAACTGTTTTTT; CDR3 protein: CASSPGRGHYEKLFF
clone size: .; J gene: TRBJ2-7; D gene: .; V gene: TRBV4-3; CDR3 DNA: TGCGCCAGCAGCCAAGATGAAAGGGGCGAGCAGTACTTC; CDR3 protein: CASSQDERGEQYF
clone size: .; J gene: TRBJ2-5; D gene: .; V gene: TRBV6-2/TRBV6-3; CDR3 DNA: TGTGCCAGCAGTTACGCGATGGAGACCCAGTACTTC; CDR3 protein: CASSYAMETQYF
clone size: .; J gene: TRBJ2-7; D gene: TRBD2; V gene: TRBV7-2; CDR3 DNA: TGTGCCAGCAGCTTAGGACCGGGACTAGCGTCCTACGAGCAGTACTTC; CDR3 protein: CASSLGPGLASYEQYF
clone size: .; J gene: TRBJ2-1; D gene: TRBD2; V gene: TRBV18; CDR3 DNA: TGTGCCAGCTCACCACCGACTAGCGGGAGCGGGTCCTACAATGAGCAGTTCTTC; CDR3 protein: CASSPPTSGSGSYNEQFF
clone size: .; J gene: TRBJ1-1; D gene: .; V gene: TRBV28; CDR3 DNA: TGTGCCAGCAGTTCAACTAACACTGAAGCTTTCTTT; CDR3 protein: CASSSTNTEAFF
clone size: once; J gene: TRBJ2-4; D gene: TRBD2; V gene: TRBV27; CDR3 DNA: TGTGCCAGCAGTCGGGGGGACGAAAACATTCAGTACTTC; CDR3 protein: CASSRGDENIQYF
clone size: many; J gene: TRBJ2-7; D gene: .; V gene: TRBV3-1/TRBV3-2; CDR3 DNA: TGTGCCAGCAGCCAAATTTCTTTGGGGAGGAACGAGCAGTACTTC; CDR3 protein: CASSQISLGRNEQYF
clone size: .; J gene: TRBJ1-2; D gene: .; V gene: TRBV28; CDR3 DNA: TGTGCCAGCAGTTCCTCGGGCTATGGCTACACCTTC; CDR3 protein: CASSSSGYGYTF
clone size: .; J gene: TRBJ1-4; D gene: TRBD1; V gene: TRBV10-3; CDR3 DNA: TGTGCCATCAGTGACCCTGGGAAGGGGGCGAGTGAAAAACTGTTTTTT; CDR3 protein: CAISDPGKGASEKLFF
clone size: .; J gene: TRBJ2-6; D gene: .; V gene: TRBV5-1; CDR3 DNA: TGCGCCAGCAGCCGGGAGCCCTTGCCCCCTGGGGCCAACGTCCTGACTTTC; CDR3 protein: CASSREPLPPGANVLTF
clone size: .; J gene: TRBJ2-7; D gene: TRBD2; V gene: TRBV20-1; CDR3 DNA: TGCAGTGCTAGTAATCCCGGGACTAGCGTTTCGGGGGAGCAGTACTTC; CDR3 protein: CSASNPGTSVSGEQYF
clone size: .; J gene: TRBJ1-2; D gene: TRBD1; V gene: TRBV28; CDR3 DNA: TGTGCCAGCAGTGGGGGGACAGCCTATGGCTACACCTTC; CDR3 protein: CASSGGTAYGYTF
clone size: once; J gene: TRBJ2-7; D gene: TRBD2; V gene: TRBV7-9; CDR3 DNA: TGTGCCAGCAGCACGCCCCCGGGACTAGCGGCCCCCATCTACGAGCAGTACTTC; CDR3 protein: CASSTPPGLAAPIYEQYF
clone size: .; J gene: TRBJ2-1; D gene: TRBD2; V gene: TRBV9; CDR3 DNA: TGTGCCAGCAGCCCCCGACTAGCGGGGTACAATGAGCAGTTCTTC; CDR3 protein: CASSPRLAGYNEQFF
clone size: few; J gene: TRBJ2-2; D gene: TRBD1; V gene: TRBV4-1; CDR3 DNA: TGCGCCAGCAGCCGGGGGACAGGCAAGTTCACCGGGGAGCTGTTTTTT; CDR3 protein: CASSRGTGKFTGELFF
clone size: .; J gene: TRBJ2-1; D gene: .; V gene: TRBV7-9; CDR3 DNA: TGTGCCAGCAGCAACCGGGCGGGACAGTCTTACAATGAGCAGTTCTTC; CDR3 protein: CASSNRAGQSYNEQFF
clone size: .; J gene: TRBJ2-5; D gene: .; V gene: TRBV3-1/TRBV3-2; CDR3 DNA: TGTGCCAGCAGCCACGACAGCCTCGGGGAGACCCAGTACTTC; CDR3 protein: CASSHDSLGETQYF
clone size: .; J gene: TRBJ2-6; D gene: TRBD2; V gene: TRBV7-8; CDR3 DNA: TGTGCCAGCAGCTTAGTCGCTAGCGGGAGTTCTGGGGCCAACGTCCTGACTTTC; CDR3 protein: CASSLVASGSSGANVLTF
clone size: once; J gene: TRBJ2-1; D gene: TRBD2; V gene: TRBV9; CDR3 DNA: TGTGCCAGCAGCGTAGTTGGTAGCGGGAAGGATGAGCAGTTCTTC; CDR3 protein: CASSVVGSGKDEQFF
clone size: .; J gene: TRBJ2-6; D gene: TRBD1; V gene: TRBV28; CDR3 DNA: TGTGCCAGCAGTGAAACTTCGGACAGGGTCGGGGCCAACGTCCTGACTTTC; CDR3 protein: CASSETSDRVGANVLTF
clone size: .; J gene: TRBJ2-5; D gene: TRBD2; V gene: TRBV30; CDR3 DNA: TGTGCCTGGAGCCAATGGGGTAGCGGGAGAGAGTACTTC; CDR3 protein: CAWSQWGSGREYF
clone size: once; J gene: TRBJ2-3; D gene: TRBD2; V gene: TRBV5-4; CDR3 DNA: TGTGCCAGCAGCCCCGGGGGGCTAGCGGGGAAAGAGGTCACAGATACGCAGTATTTT; CDR3 protein: CASSPGGLAGKEVTDTQYF
clone size: .; J gene: TRBJ2-3; D gene: TRBD1; V gene: TRBV10-3; CDR3 DNA: TGTGCCATCAGTGGACCGGGACAGGGAAAGAGGGCGCAGTATTTT; CDR3 protein: CAISGPGQGKRAQYF
clone size: .; J gene: TRBJ2-3; D gene: .; V gene: TRBV6-6; CDR3 DNA: TGTGCCAGCAGTTACTCTTCTAACACAGATACGCAGTATTTT; CDR3 protein: CASSYSSNTDTQYF
clone size: few; J gene: TRBJ1-2; D gene: .; V gene: TRBV7-6; CDR3 DNA: TGTGCCAGCAGCTATTCGGACAGTATTAACTATGGCTACACCTTC; CDR3 protein: CASSYSDSINYGYTF
clone size: .; J gene: TRBJ1-5; D gene: .; V gene: TRBV7-2; CDR3 DNA: TGTGCCAGCAGCTTTGGCAGGGGATTCGATCAGCCCCAGCATTTT; CDR3 protein: CASSFGRGFDQPQHF
clone size: .; J gene: TRBJ2-1; D gene: .; V gene: TRBV2; CDR3 DNA: TGTGCCAGCAGTGCCGGGAGCGCCGGGAATGAGCAGTTCTTC; CDR3 protein: CASSAGSAGNEQFF
clone size: .; J gene: TRBJ2-7; D gene: .; V gene: TRBV28; CDR3 DNA: TGTGCCAGCAGTGTCGCGGCGTCCTACGAGCAGTACTTC; CDR3 protein: CASSVAASYEQYF
clone size: few; J gene: TRBJ2-1; D gene: TRBD2; V gene: TRBV7-2; CDR3 DNA: TGTGCCAGCAGCTTATTCGGACTAGCGGGAAGTTACAATGAGCAGTTCTTC; CDR3 protein: CASSLFGLAGSYNEQFF
clone size: few; J gene: TRBJ1-2; D gene: .; V gene: TRBV28; CDR3 DNA: TGTGCCGCGTCACCAACCAGCGGCTACGGCTACACCTTC; CDR3 protein: CAASPTSGYGYTF
clone size: few; J gene: TRBJ1-2; D gene: TRBD1; V gene: TRBV27; CDR3 DNA: TGTGCCAAGGGACAGATCTACTATGGCTACACCTTC; CDR3 protein: CAKGQIYYGYTF